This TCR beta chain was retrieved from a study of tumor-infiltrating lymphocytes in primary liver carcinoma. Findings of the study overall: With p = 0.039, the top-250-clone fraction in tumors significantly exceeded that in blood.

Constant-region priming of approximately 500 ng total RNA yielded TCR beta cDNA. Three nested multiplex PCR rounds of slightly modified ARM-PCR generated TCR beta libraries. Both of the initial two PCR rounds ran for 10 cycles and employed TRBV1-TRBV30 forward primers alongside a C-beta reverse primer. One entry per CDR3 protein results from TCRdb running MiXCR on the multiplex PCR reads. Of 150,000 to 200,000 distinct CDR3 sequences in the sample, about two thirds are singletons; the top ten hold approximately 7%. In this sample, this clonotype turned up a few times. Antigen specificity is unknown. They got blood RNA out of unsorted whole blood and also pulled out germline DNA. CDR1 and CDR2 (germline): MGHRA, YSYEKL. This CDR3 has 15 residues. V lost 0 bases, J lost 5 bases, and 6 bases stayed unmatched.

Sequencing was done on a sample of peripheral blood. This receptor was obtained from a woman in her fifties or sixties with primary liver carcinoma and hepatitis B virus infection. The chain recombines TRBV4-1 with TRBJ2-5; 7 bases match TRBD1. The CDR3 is CASSQDPKGAETQYF. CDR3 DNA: TGCGCCAGCAGCCAAGATCCGAAGGGGGCGGAGACCCAGTACTTC.